Listed below are T cell receptor beta chains from one sample, sequenced in a study of T cells in Graves' hyperthyroidism and ophthalmopathy. From the multiplex PCR reads, TCRdb called clonotypes with MiXCR, one entry per CDR3 protein. The sample lists 500,000 or so distinct CDR3 sequences; roughly 17% were seen once. Sequenced sample: blood. Receptor source: a woman aged 18-29 years with Graves' ophthalmopathy. Each CDR3 is given with its conserved first and last residue. D genes are given only for firm matches. Clone size is given for some rows only: seen once, a few or many times, or a class if the clone is expanded.

d_gene	v_gene	abundance	j_gene	CDR3aa	CDR3nt
TRBD1	TRBV20-1	NA	TRBJ1-5	CSATNRGLPYGSNQPQHF	TGCAGTGCCACTAACAGGGGACTCCCATATGGTAGCAATCAGCCCCAGCATTTT
NA	TRBV7-2	many	TRBJ2-3	CASSASSDTQYF	TGTGCCAGCAGCGCCTCGTCAGATACGCAGTATTTT
NA	TRBV30	once	TRBJ2-3	CAWARQVADTQYF	TGTGCCTGGGCCAGACAGGTCGCAGATACGCAGTATTTT
NA	TRBV18	many	TRBJ2-7	CASSREYEQYF	TGTGCCAGCTCACGGGAATACGAGCAGTACTTC
NA	TRBV3-1	NA	TRBJ2-3	CASSQEGRRTDTQYF	TGTGCCAGCAGCCAGGAGGGCAGGAGGACAGATACGCAGTATTTT
NA	TRBV30	few	TRBJ2-5	CAWSSSPVGETQYF	TGTGCCTGGAGCTCTAGCCCGGTGGGGGAGACCCAGTACTTC
TRBD2	TRBV20-1	NA	TRBJ2-3	CSASALPSGGADTQYF	TGCAGTGCTAGTGCCCTCCCTAGCGGGGGGGCAGATACGCAGTATTTT
TRBD1	TRBV2	once	TRBJ1-2	CASSPGQGEQDYGYTF	TGTGCCAGCAGTCCCGGACAGGGGGAGCAGGACTATGGCTACACCTTC
TRBD2	TRBV11-1	NA	TRBJ2-2	CASSSLAGETGELFF	TGTGCCAGCAGCTCCCTAGCGGGAGAAACCGGGGAGCTGTTTTTT
NA	TRBV6-6	few	TRBJ1-2	CASSYGGAREGGYTF	TGTGCCAGCAGTTACGGAGGGGCCAGGGAGGGTGGCTACACCTTC
NA	TRBV29-1	NA	TRBJ2-1	CSVSPIMDFSGEQFF	TGCAGCGTGTCACCAATCATGGATTTTTCTGGTGAGCAGTTCTTC
TRBD1	TRBV29-1	many	TRBJ1-1	CSVAGGANTEAFF	TGCAGCGTCGCAGGGGGGGCGAACACTGAAGCTTTCTTT
NA	TRBV29-1	NA	TRBJ2-1	CSVRSGLHNEQFF	TGCAGCGTGCGTTCGGGTCTCCACAATGAGCAGTTCTTC
NA	TRBV7-6	many	TRBJ1-1	CASSLSDQGNTEAFF	TGTGCCAGCAGCTTGAGCGACCAAGGGAACACTGAAGCTTTCTTT
TRBD1	TRBV2	few	TRBJ1-2	CARHSGSQGRNYGYTF	TGTGCCAGGCACTCAGGGTCACAGGGGCGAAACTATGGCTACACCTTC
NA	TRBV6-5	many	TRBJ2-3	CASSYSGASTDTQYF	TGTGCCAGCAGTTACTCGGGGGCCTCGACAGATACGCAGTATTTT
NA	TRBV2	many	TRBJ1-5	CASKGNEGPGQPQHF	TGTGCCAGCAAGGGGAATGAGGGCCCAGGACAGCCCCAGCATTTT
NA	TRBV6-1	many	TRBJ2-7	CASTPGRGTYEQYF	TGTGCCAGCACCCCGGGACGGGGCACCTACGAGCAGTACTTC
NA	TRBV5-1	NA	TRBJ1-2	CASSLSSLNARYGYTF	TGCGCCAGCAGCTTGTCCAGCCTTAATGCTCGCTATGGCTACACCTTC
TRBD1	TRBV3-1	many	TRBJ1-2	CASSQRHRGGYGYTF	TGTGCCAGCAGCCAGCGACACAGGGGTGGCTATGGCTACACCTTC
NA	TRBV6-1	NA	TRBJ2-2	CASKRRRTENTGELFF	TGTGCCAGCAAGAGACGACGGACAGAGAACACCGGGGAGCTGTTTTTT
TRBD1	TRBV4-1	NA	TRBJ1-3	CASSQGGQGRRSGNTIYF	TGCGCCAGCAGCCAAGGCGGACAGGGAAGACGCTCTGGAAACACCATATATTTT
NA	TRBV11-1	many	TRBJ1-1	CASSPTVNEAFF	TGTGCCAGCAGCCCTACAGTCAATGAGGCTTTCTTT
TRBD1	TRBV30	many	TRBJ1-2	CAWSVDRGGYGYTF	TGTGCCTGGAGTGTAGACAGGGGCGGCTATGGCTACACCTTC
TRBD2	TRBV28	few	TRBJ2-3	CASSYIAGGPSTDTQYF	TGTGCCAGCAGTTACATAGCGGGAGGCCCAAGCACAGATACGCAGTATTTT
NA	TRBV12-3/TRBV12-4	many	TRBJ2-5	CASSWEITGTMETQYF	TGTGCCAGCAGTTGGGAAATAACAGGGACGATGGAGACCCAGTACTTC
NA	TRBV28	many	TRBJ2-7	CASSMQGEQYF	TGTGCCAGCAGTATGCAGGGAGAGCAGTACTTC
NA	TRBV27	NA	TRBJ1-1	CASSPRTAMGGAFF	TGTGCCAGCAGTCCTCGGACAGCTATGGGGGGAGCTTTCTTT
NA	TRBV3-1	NA	TRBJ1-2	CASSQESQGYYGYTF	TGTGCCAGCAGCCAAGAGTCCCAGGGGTACTATGGCTACACCTTC
TRBD2	TRBV28	many	TRBJ2-7	CASSLSGRGPEQYF	TGTGCCAGCAGTCTTAGCGGGAGGGGGCCCGAGCAGTACTTC
TRBD2	TRBV7-9	many	TRBJ2-7	CASSSTISGRGHEQYF	TGTGCCAGCAGTTCTACAATTAGCGGGAGGGGCCACGAGCAGTACTTC
NA	TRBV14	many	TRBJ2-7	CASSQVHGEQYF	TGTGCCAGCAGCCAAGTACACGGAGAGCAGTACTTC
NA	TRBV28	many	TRBJ2-3	CASSFRGASTDTQYF	TGTGCCAGCAGTTTTCGGGGGGCAAGCACAGATACGCAGTATTTT
TRBD1	TRBV13	many	TRBJ2-2	CASSPRTGGTGELFF	TGTGCCAGCAGCCCAAGGACAGGGGGCACCGGGGAGCTGTTTTTT
TRBD1	TRBV7-9	many	TRBJ1-1	CASSRDRGIEAFF	TGTGCCAGCAGCCGGGACAGGGGGATTGAAGCTTTCTTT
NA	TRBV6-2/TRBV6-3	few	TRBJ1-2	CASSAEGGVWPDGYTF	TGTGCCAGCAGCGCCGAGGGTGGAGTATGGCCAGATGGCTACACCTTC
NA	TRBV7-9	many	TRBJ2-2	CASSPRLGQTNTGELFF	TGTGCCAGCAGCCCCCGGCTAGGGCAGACGAACACCGGGGAGCTGTTTTTT
NA	TRBV20-1	many	TRBJ2-7	CSASSDGRGPYEQYF	TGCAGTGCTAGTTCGGACGGGAGAGGCCCTTACGAGCAGTACTTC
NA	TRBV7-2	NA	TRBJ1-4	CASSPRDFNEKLFF	TGTGCCAGCAGCCCACGGGATTTTAATGAAAAACTGTTTTTT
NA	TRBV7-9	many	TRBJ2-7	CASSLAGYYEQYF	TGTGCCAGCAGCTTAGCCGGTTACTACGAGCAGTACTTC
NA	TRBV6-1	few	TRBJ2-1	CASRDRPAGHSYNGQFF	TGTGCCAGCAGAGACCGACCAGCGGGACACTCCTACAATGGGCAGTTCTTC
NA	TRBV28	NA	TRBJ2-7	CASNLRDAPYEQYF	TGTGCCAGCAACCTCCGGGACGCTCCCTACGAGCAGTACTTC
NA	TRBV4-1	NA	TRBJ1-2	CASSQERGHGYTF	TGCGCCAGCAGCCAAGAACGGGGGCATGGCTACACCTTC
NA	TRBV6-1	NA	TRBJ2-3	CASNQNRNTDTQYF	TGTGCCAGCAACCAGAACAGGAACACAGATACGCAGTATTTT
NA	TRBV2	many	TRBJ2-7	CASSEVPSSYEQYF	TGTGCCAGCAGTGAAGTTCCTAGCTCCTACGAGCAGTACTTC
TRBD1	TRBV14	NA	TRBJ2-7	CASSYAGTGRYEQYF	TGTGCCAGCAGTTATGCCGGGACAGGGCGGTACGAGCAGTACTTC
TRBD1	TRBV7-8	NA	TRBJ2-7	CASSFQGAVEQYF	TGTGCCAGCAGCTTCCAGGGGGCGGTCGAGCAGTACTTC
NA	TRBV20-1	few	TRBJ1-5	CSASQFQPQHF	TGCAGTGCTAGCCAGTTTCAGCCCCAGCATTTT
NA	TRBV7-9	few	TRBJ1-2	CASSLPPARGLRGYTF	TGTGCCAGCAGCCTCCCCCCTGCCAGGGGATTGAGGGGCTACACCTTC
NA	TRBV7-9	many	TRBJ2-3	CASSPYLRLGADTQYF	TGTGCCAGCAGCCCGTACCTACGACTAGGCGCAGATACGCAGTATTTT
NA	TRBV7-9	NA	TRBJ2-1	CASSLYPRVYNEQFF	TGTGCCAGCAGCCTCTACCCTCGGGTCTACAATGAGCAGTTCTTC